This T cell receptor (beta chain) was found in a study of T cells expressing NK-cell markers. Study in general: Most of the eight sequenced donors tested HCMV-seropositive; one tested seronegative.

Per the germline V gene, CDR1 is GTSNPN and CDR2 is SVGIG (reference sequence). The CDR3 runs 14 residues. TCRdb reprocessed the 5' RACE reads; each CDR3 protein has one entry and no DNA is given. This table lists about 260,000 distinct CDR3 sequences. This rearrangement joins TRBV30 to TRBJ1-2; without DNA, the TCRdb call of TRBD1 cannot be checked. This clonotype was obtained from a woman between 18 and 70 years old in good health. Sequences were obtained from blood T cells: a sorted CD56 or NKG2C T cell subset, CD4+ or CD8+ T cells, or bulk PBMC T cells (not recorded which). CDR3 in amino acids: CAFTGTGNHYGYTF.